Listed here are 12 T cell receptor beta chains from one sample, sequenced in a study of tumor-infiltrating lymphocytes in primary liver carcinoma. Bulk tissue was left unsorted, and RNA and DNA were co-extracted from 20-30 mg of it. Production of TCR beta cDNA used approximately 480 ng total RNA together with a constant-region primer. A slightly modified ARM-PCR protocol with three nested multiplex PCR rounds produced these TCR beta libraries. PCR rounds one and two used TRBV1-TRBV30 forward primers with a C-beta reverse primer for around 11 cycles each. TCRdb fed the multiplex PCR reads into MiXCR, producing one record per CDR3 protein. The sample records 75,000 to 90,000 distinct CDR3 sequences, around 70% being singletons. The sample taken for sequencing was liver tumor tissue from sampling region 1. Indicated subset: tumor region T1, superior pole. These receptors all stem from a man in his forties with primary liver carcinoma and hepatitis B virus infection.

In the case of this clonotype: Sequence at one end of the junction differs from germline and may be a read error. This chain uses TRBV29-1 with TRBJ2-1, with TRBD1 as a possible D gene (6 bases). The CDR3 is 14 residues long. CDR1 and CDR2 from the germline V gene are SQVTM and ANQGSEA. CDR3 in DNA: TGCAGCGTTGAAGACCGGGGACAATACAATGGGCAGTTCTTC. It codes for CSVEDRGQYNGQFF.

As for this clonotype: This CDR3 fails to terminate in the conserved phenylalanine or tryptophan, so it likely reflects a read error. Because the CDR3's place on the DNA is in doubt, the DNA is left out and the CDR3 is given as listed by TCRdb. This rearrangement joins TRBV29-1 to TRBJ1-1. Counting both end residues, the CDR3 totals 11 amino acids. Germline loops: CDR1 SQVTM, CDR2 ANQGSEA. CDR3 protein: CSASSNTEALL.

Remarks on this clonotype: At one of its ends the junction is not consistent with the germline gene, which may arise from a read error. The chain has TRBV29-1 and TRBJ2-3; TRBD2 matches at 13 bases. The CDR3 has 15 residues. The germline CDR1 and CDR2 sequences are SQVTM and ANQGSEA. The CDR3 sequence is CSGVGTSGNLDTQYF. As DNA, the CDR3 is TGCAGCGGGGTGGGGACTAGCGGGAATCTCGATACACAGTATTTT.

Turning to this clonotype: No conserved phenylalanine or tryptophan ends this CDR3, so it is likely a read error. The rearrangement uses TRBV28 and TRBJ1-2, with D hard to call. This CDR3 is built from 12 residues. V gave up 8 bases and J gave up 5 bases, with 12 bases separating them. Germline-derived CDR1 and CDR2 are MDHEN and SYDVKM. The CDR3 coding sequence is TGTGCCAGCGCGGATAGCAAGTATGGCTACACCCTC. This encodes CASADSKYGYTL.

About this clonotype: A much larger clonotype is one base distant, so this may be a read error. The chain uses TRBV28 and TRBJ2-2, with a tentative D call TRBD1 (5 bases). The germline V gene encodes CDR1 MDHEN and CDR2 SYDVKM. V was clipped by 5 bases and J by 1 base, with 17 bases between them. The CDR3 is 17 amino acids. In nucleotides, the CDR3 is TGTGCCAGCAGTACCTGGGGCCACTCGGTGAACACCGGGGAGCTGTTTTTT. It yields the protein CASSTWGHSVNTGELFF. Together with reference TRBV28 and TRBJ2-2, the CDR3 gives the full variable domain: DVKVTQSSRYLVKRTGEKVFLECVQDMDHENMFWYRQDPGLGLRLIYFSYDVKMKEKGDIPEGYSVSREKKERFSLILESASTNQTSMYLCASSTWGHSVNTGELFFGEGSRLTVL.

On this clonotype: One end of the junction fails to match germline, which may point to a read error. The rearrangement links TRBV6-1 to TRBJ2-1; TRBD2 is a possible D gene (5 bases). CDR3 length equals 13 residues. CDR1 MNHNS and CDR2 SASEGT come from the germline V gene. CDR3 bases: TGTACCAGCAGTGGAGTGGGAGTCGATGAGCAGTTCTTC. Its translation: CTSSGVGVDEQFF.

On this clonotype: At one end the junction does not follow the germline gene, possibly because of a read error. The gene calls are TRBV6-6 and TRBJ1-5; D gene unclear. The CDR3 contains 16 residues. Germline V gene sequence: CDR1 MNHNY, CDR2 SVGAGI (reference sequence). The CDR3 region is CASSYRVEYSDQPQHF. As DNA, the CDR3 is TGTGCCAGTAGTTACCGAGTAGAGTATAGCGATCAGCCTCAGCATTTT.

A note on this clonotype: At one of its ends the junction is not consistent with the germline gene, which may arise from a read error. This chain links TRBV11-2 with TRBJ2-6; D is possibly TRBD1 (5 bases). Germline V gene sequence: CDR1 SGHAT, CDR2 FQNNGV. The CDR3 extends over 18 amino acids. The CDR3 spells CASSLEPGHSTGANVLTF. CDR3 nucleotides: TGCGCCAGCAGCTTAGAGCCAGGGCACAGCACTGGGGCCAACGTCCTGACTTTC.

This clonotype was picked up one time. Sequence at one end of the junction differs from germline and may be a read error. The V and J genes are TRBV5-4 and TRBJ2-5, with 8 bases lining up with TRBD2. Germline-derived CDR1 and CDR2 are SGHNT and YYREEE (reference sequence). The CDR3 spans 16 residues. This CDR3 reads CVSSSTTSVSGETQYF. CDR3 bases: TGTGTCAGCAGCTCTACGACTAGCGTGAGTGGAGAGACCCAGTACTTC. The whole variable domain, remainder taken from reference TRBV5-4 and TRBJ2-5, is ETGVTQSPTHLIKTRGQQVTLRCSSQSGHNTVSWYQQALGQGPQFIFQYYREEENGRGNFPPRFSGLQFPNYSSELNVNALELDDSALYLCVSSSTTSVSGETQYFGPGTRLLVL.

With regard to this clonotype: The junction and the germline gene differ at one end; a read error may be behind it. The V call is TRBV5-1, the J call TRBJ2-7; 10 bases are shared with TRBD2. Germline CDR1 is SGHRS and CDR2 is YFSETQ. CDR3 length: 15 residues. The chain's CDR3 is CDSSETSGCVYEQYF. The CDR3 region has the DNA TGCGACAGCAGCGAGACTAGCGGGTGTGTCTACGAGCAGTACTTC.

V is TRBV6-5 and J is TRBJ2-7; no clear D gene. V lost 7 bases and J 4 bases, leaving 11 bases between the germline ends. CDR3 length: 12 amino acids. Germline CDR1 reads MNHEY; CDR2 reads SVGAGI. For the CDR3, the DNA is TGTGCCAGCAATAACGGGCTATACGAGCAGTACTTC. Translated: CASNNGLYEQYF.

This clonotype was found a few times. This chain links TRBV2 with TRBJ2-1; D unclear. The CDR3 runs to 12 residues. Trimming took off 3 bases at V and 2 bases at J, with 2 bases between the two ends. From germline, CDR1 is SNHLY and CDR2 FYNNEI. The CDR3 sequence is CASSDPYNEQFF. Written as DNA, the CDR3 is TGTGCCAGCAGTGACCCCTACAATGAGCAGTTCTTC.